These 19 T cell receptor beta chains were all obtained from the same sample, sequenced in a study of T cell repertoires in cytomegalovirus infection. Using its own MiXCR run on the reads, TCRdb lists one record per CDR3 protein. Of 150,000 to 200,000 distinct CDR3 sequences listed, 28% were seen once; the top ten hold around 29%. The sample consisted of PBMCs. The receptors here all came from a human donor in good health (CMV status not recorded). Some clones in this sample may be carry-over from other donors' samples.

This clonotype was detected ten times or more. In DNA form, the CDR3 reads TGTGCCAGCAGCTTAGCGGGGGGGCGGGGTAATGACTATGGCTACACCTTC. This gives the protein CASSLAGGRGNDYGYTF. The chain combines TRBV7-2 with TRBJ1-2; possible D gene TRBD1, 6 bases. Germline V gene data show CDR1 as SGHTA and CDR2 as FQGNSA. This CDR3 is 17 amino acids long. Trimming shortened V by 0 bases and J by 3 bases, and 17 bases separated the two germline ends.

This clonotype was seen just once. V and J are TRBV19 and TRBJ2-6; 12 nucleotides match TRBD1. The CDR3 extends over 18 amino acids. The germline gives CDR1 LNHDA, CDR2 SQIVND (reference sequence). After removal of 7 bases from V and 4 bases from J, the junction contained 11 bases not matched to a gene. In DNA form, the CDR3 reads TGTGCCAGTACCACGTGGGACAGGGGGCTCGAGGGGGCCAACGTCCTGACTTTC. Its translation is CASTTWDRGLEGANVLTF.

The rearrangement uses TRBV2 and TRBJ2-1; D gene unclear. CDR3 length: 14 amino acids. The germline V gene encodes CDR1 SNHLY and CDR2 FYNNEI. V was pared by 8 bases and J by 3 bases, with 14 bases between. The CDR3 reads CASGKHPGYNEQFF. CDR3 in DNA: TGTGCCAGCGGAAAACACCCGGGCTACAATGAGCAGTTCTTC.

Points on this clonotype: A read error is possible here, since a much larger clone lies one base away. The chain is built from TRBV7-2 and TRBJ1-5; tentatively, D is TRBD1 (6 bases). The V gene lost 7 bases and the J gene lost 0 bases, with 19 bases spanning the gap. CDR1 is SGHTA, CDR2 FQGNSA, per germline. The CDR3 contains 17 residues. The CDR3 DNA sequence: TGTGCCAGCAACGGGCTAGGGGGGGACCTTAGCAATCAGCCCCAGCATTTT. This sequence encodes CASNGLGGDLSNQPQHF. Full variable domain (rest looked up from reference TRBV7-2 and TRBJ1-5): GAGVSQSPSNKVTEKGKDVELRCDPISGHTALYWYRQSLGQGLEFLIYFQGNSAPDKSGLPSDRFSAERTGGSVSTLTIQRTQQEDSAVYLCASNGLGGDLSNQPQHFGDGTRLSIL.

As for this clonotype: This may arise from a read error, as a much more abundant clone is one base away. Here the CDR3 reads CDSSRRGGNTEAFF. CDR3 bases: TGTGACAGCAGCCGCAGGGGGGGGAACACTGAAGCTTTCTTT. The V and J genes are TRBV7-2 and TRBJ1-1, with 7 bases that match TRBD1. Germline V gene data show CDR1 as SGHTA and CDR2 as FQGNSA. This CDR3 is 14 amino acids long. Based on the CDR3 plus reference TRBV7-2 and TRBJ1-1, the full variable domain is GAGVSQSPSNKVTEKGKDVELRCDPISGHTALYWYRQSLGQGLEFLIYFQGNSAPDKSGLPSDRFSAERTGGSVSTLTIQRTQQEDSAVYLCDSSRRGGNTEAFFGQGTRLTVV.

The sample holds many counts of this clonotype. J is TRBJ2-3 and V is TRBV7-2; D tentatively fits TRBD1 or TRBD2 (5 bases each). The germline V gene has CDR1 SGHTA and CDR2 FQGNSA. CDR3 length: 15 amino acids. V gave up 6 bases and J gave up 0 bases, with 13 bases separating them. The CDR3 sequence: CASRRGDPSTDTQYF. The CDR3 DNA reads TGTGCCAGCAGAAGAGGGGACCCTAGCACAGATACGCAGTATTTT.

J is TRBJ1-4 and V is TRBV2, with D unclear. CDR1 is SNHLY, CDR2 FYNNEI, per germline. Trimming shortened V by 6 bases and J by 8 bases, and 19 bases separated the two germline ends. The length of the CDR3 is 15 residues. CDR3 in amino acids: CASSERTPGEEKLFF. In DNA form, the CDR3 reads TGTGCCAGCAGCGAGAGGACGCCGGGCGAAGAAAAACTGTTTTTT.

The CDR3: CASSLGRDPRYF. Written as DNA, the CDR3 is TGTGCCAGCAGTTTAGGCCGGGACCCCCGATATTTT. The chain recombines TRBV12-3 or TRBV12-4 with TRBJ1-3, with a weak D call TRBD1 (5 bases). CDR3 length: 12 residues. The V end lost 1 base, the J end lost 15 bases, and 13 bases lay between the germline ends.

This clonotype was found a few times. J is TRBJ2-5 and V is TRBV3-1, with unresolved D. Germline V gives CDR1 LGHDT, CDR2 YNNKEL (reference sequence). The CDR3 loop spans 15 amino acids. V was cut by 0 bases and J by 7 bases, with 15 bases left in between. The chain's CDR3 is CASSQDEMTGGTQYF. CDR3 coding DNA: TGTGCCAGCAGCCAAGATGAGATGACGGGCGGGACCCAGTACTTC.

Of note for this clonotype: A read error may produce the germline difference seen at one junction end. The chain joins TRBV15 to TRBJ1-3; the match to TRBD1 covers 7 bases. The CDR3 spans 16 residues. From germline, CDR1 is LNHNV and CDR2 YYDKDF (reference sequence). CDR3: CATSREEGGRGNTISF. The CDR3 region has the DNA TGTGCCACCAGCAGAGAAGAAGGGGGCAGAGGAAACACCATATCTTTT.

This clonotype has only a few counts. This sequence joins TRBV5-4 and TRBJ2-4; no reliable D call. Germline lookup yields CDR1 SGHNT and CDR2 YYREEE (reference sequence). V lost 2 bases and J lost 6, with 18 bases in between. The CDR3 extends over 16 amino acids. This chain's CDR3 is CASSLVDGRMGNIQYF. The CDR3 nucleotides read TGTGCCAGCAGCTTAGTAGATGGAAGGATGGGAAACATTCAGTACTTC.

The table lists this clonotype with a few counts. The chain carries TRBV7-2 and TRBJ1-5, with D hard to call. Germline-derived CDR1 and CDR2 are SGHTA and FQGNSA. This CDR3 comprises 16 residues. The ends were cut back, 5 bases at V and 1 base at J, with 15 bases in the middle. In DNA form, the CDR3 reads TGTGCCAGCAGCCGGACTAGGGTTACCAGCAATCAGCCCCAGCATTTT. Protein sequence: CASSRTRVTSNQPQHF.

The V call is TRBV2, the J call TRBJ1-1; perhaps TRBD1 as D (5 bases). Germline-derived CDR1 and CDR2 are SNHLY and FYNNEI. The CDR3 sequence is 15 residues long. The germline V and J ends were trimmed by 1 base and 10 bases, with 19 bases remaining between them. CDR3 nucleotide sequence: TGTGCCAGCAGTGAAGATATGGGGTCCTTGGGGGGAGCTTTCTTT. Its translation: CASSEDMGSLGGAFF.

V gene TRBV2 combines with J gene TRBJ2-7; D is perhaps TRBD1 (5 bases). The V end was cut by 8 bases, the J end by 2 bases, with 16 bases between. In germline, CDR1 is SNHLY, CDR2 FYNNEI. The CDR3 contains 14 residues. For the CDR3, the DNA is TGTGCCAGCCGTCTGAGACAGCTAGCCTACGAGCAGTACTTC. This encodes CASRLRQLAYEQYF.

V gene TRBV7-9 combines with J gene TRBJ1-6; D gene ambiguous. CDR3 length: 13 amino acids. V lost 4 bases and J 5 bases, leaving 6 bases between the germline ends. Germline V gives CDR1 SEHNR, CDR2 FQNEAQ (reference sequence). Here the CDR3 reads CASSSNNNSPLHF. The CDR3 region has the DNA TGTGCCAGCAGCTCGAACAATAATTCACCCCTCCACTTT.

This clonotype was seen more than once but under ten times. The chain links TRBV6-1 to TRBJ1-2, with D possibly matching TRBD1 (5 bases). Per the germline V gene, CDR1 is MNHNS and CDR2 is SASEGT. Between the trimmed V and J ends, which lost 4 bases and 2 bases, there was a span of 14 bases. This CDR3 region has 15 residues. CDR3 protein: CASSVDPGPNYGYTF. The CDR3 DNA is TGTGCCAGCAGTGTGGATCCGGGACCGAACTATGGCTACACCTTC.

J is TRBJ1-4 and V is TRBV20-1, with D perhaps matching TRBD1 (6 bases). The germline V gene has CDR1 DFQATT and CDR2 SNEGSKA (reference sequence). There are 14 residues in the CDR3. Trimming cost V 5 bases and J 8 bases, with 18 bases left between them. The CDR3 DNA reads TGCAGTGCTCCTCGGACAGTAGAGGCCGAAAAACTGTTTTTT. This gives the protein CSAPRTVEAEKLFF.

The genes are TRBV6-2 or TRBV6-3 and TRBJ2-1; TRBD2 matches at 7 bases. This CDR3 is built from 15 residues. V lost 3 bases, J lost 4 bases, and 6 bases stayed unmatched. Germline V gene lookup returns CDR1 MNHEY and CDR2 SVGEGT. This CDR3 is CASSYQAGVYNEQFF. The CDR3 DNA reads as TGTGCCAGCAGTTATCAGGCGGGGGTATACAATGAGCAGTTCTTC.

This clonotype was detected only once. The chain carries TRBV6-2 or TRBV6-3 and TRBJ2-7; unclear D gene. Trimming removed 6 bases from V and 6 bases from J, with 18 bases in between. From germline, CDR1 is MNHEY and CDR2 SVGEGT. This CDR3 region has 14 residues. CDR3 coding DNA: TGTGCCAGCAGCCCAACCTCAACCGTGGGCGAGCAGTACTTC. It yields the protein CASSPTSTVGEQYF.